The 25 T cell receptor beta chains in this list originate from one sample, sequenced in a study of cytomegalovirus exposure and HLA in healthy donors. The PCR had 60 Vbeta and 13 Jbeta primers. Method: immunoSEQ multiplex PCR; TCRdb's copy keeps in-frame clones and lacks some. The sample holds approximately 140,000 clones, 60% to 85% seen once. Sequenced sample: PBMCs. The receptors were sampled from a man aged 50 to 60 in good health and CMV-seropositive.

This clone was picked up a small number of times. The rearrangement joins TRBV6-1 to TRBJ2-2; 9 positions match TRBD1. V was clipped by 1 base and J by 1 base; unmatched bases: 4. The CDR3 runs to 17 residues. CDR1 and CDR2 (germline): MNHNS, SASEGT. Here the CDR3 DNA reads TGTGCCAGCAGTGAAGAGTACAGGGGGCGGAACACCGGGGAGCTGTTTTTT. Translated, it gives CASSEEYRGRNTGELFF.

The chain employs TRBV6-6 and TRBJ2-1, with D perhaps matching TRBD2 (5 bases). This CDR3 region has 14 residues. The V gene's germline CDR1 is MNHNY and CDR2 SVGAGI (reference sequence). Trimming pared 0 bases from V and 6 bases from J, leaving 9 bases between. CDR3 nucleotides: TGTGCCAGCAGTTACTCGGCGGGCTCCAATGAGCAGTTCTTC. This codes for CASSYSAGSNEQFF.

This clone was detected once. The V gene is TRBV21-1, the J gene TRBJ2-2; the table's D call, TRBD1, was not checked against the DNA. TRBV21-1 is tagged as a pseudogene. The CDR3 sequence is 18 residues long. In nucleotides, the CDR3 is TGTGCCAGCAGCAAACGGGACAGGGGACCCCCGAACACCGGGGAGCTGTTTTTT. Residues: CASSKRDRGPPNTGELFF.

Here the CDR3 reads CASSRFQAGVSNTGELFF. Written as DNA, the CDR3 is TGTGCCAGCAGTAGGTTTCAAGCGGGAGTTAGTAACACCGGGGAGCTGTTTTTT. The chain uses TRBV7-3 and TRBJ2-2, with TRBD2 matching 8 bases. The CDR3 extends over 18 amino acids. In germline, CDR1 is SGHTA, CDR2 FQGTGA. J was trimmed by 2 bases and V by 6 bases; bases with no gene match: 14.

This CDR3 is CASGRRAGGRETQYF. The CDR3 nucleotides read TGTGCCAGCGGAAGGCGAGCGGGAGGCAGAGAGACCCAGTACTTC. The chain joins TRBV25-1 to TRBJ2-5, with 9 bases aligning to TRBD2. Germline loops: CDR1 MGHDK, CDR2 SYGVNS. The CDR3 spans 15 residues. V gave up 8 bases and J gave up 4 bases; unmatched junction bases: 11.

The chain has TRBV2 and TRBJ2-1; maybe TRBD1 (5 bases). This CDR3 is built from 11 residues. V gave up 2 bases and J gave up 10 bases, with 6 bases separating them. Looked up from germline, CDR1 is SNHLY and CDR2 is FYNNEI. CDR3 nucleotide sequence: TGTGCCAGCAGTGAACAGGGAGAGCAGTTCTTC. Its translation is CASSEQGEQFF.

The chain carries TRBV18 and TRBJ2-5; 8 bases fit TRBD2. J was trimmed by 1 base and V by 3 bases; bases with no gene match: 4. CDR3 size: 15 residues. CDR1 is KGHSH, CDR2 LQKENI, per germline. The CDR3 nucleotides read TGTGCCAGCTCACCTGATAGCGGGATCCAAGAGACCCAGTACTTC. Encoded protein: CASSPDSGIQETQYF.

The V and J genes are TRBV5-1 and TRBJ2-1; 7 positions match TRBD1. There are 15 residues in the CDR3. Germline loops: CDR1 SGHRS, CDR2 YFSETQ. The trim removed 1 base at V and 1 base at J, leaving 2 bases unmatched. The CDR3 DNA reads TGCGCCAGCAGCTTGATACAGGGGTCCTACAATGAGCAGTTCTTC. Translating it yields CASSLIQGSYNEQFF. Combining the CDR3 with reference TRBV5-1 and TRBJ2-1 gives the whole variable domain KAGVTQTPRYLIKTRGQQVTLSCSPISGHRSVSWYQQTPGQGLQFLFEYFSETQRNKGNFPGRFSGRQFSNSRSEMNVSTLELGDSALYLCASSLIQGSYNEQFFGPGTRLTVL.

CDR3 in amino acids: CAGDRGDTEAFF. The DNA for the CDR3 is TGTGCCGGCGACAGGGGAGACACTGAAGCTTTCTTT. The V gene is TRBV7-9, the J gene TRBJ1-1; 8 bases fit TRBD1. Trimming cost V 11 bases and J 3 bases; bases outside gene matches: 5. The CDR3 runs to 12 residues. Germline V gives CDR1 SEHNR, CDR2 FQNEAQ (reference sequence).

The chain couples TRBV5-1 to TRBJ2-7; 8 nucleotides agree with TRBD2. Germline V gene data show CDR1 as SGHRS and CDR2 as YFSETQ. The V segment lost 5 bases and the J segment 0 bases; nucleotides outside the gene matches: 4. This CDR3 region has 14 residues. This CDR3 is CASSVGGASYEQYF. The CDR3 region has the DNA TGCGCCAGCAGTGTCGGGGGGGCCTCCTACGAGCAGTACTTC.

The chain combines TRBV19 with TRBJ2-2; D may be TRBD2 (6 bases). The CDR3 covers 13 residues. V gave up 3 bases and J gave up 10 bases, with 12 bases separating them. From germline, CDR1 is LNHDA and CDR2 SQIVND (reference sequence). CDR3 sequence reads: CASSIFGSPELFF. The CDR3 DNA is TGTGCCAGTAGTATCTTCGGGAGTCCGGAGCTGTTTTTT.

This chain joins TRBV28 and TRBJ1-1; 7 positions match TRBD1. V gave up 8 bases and J gave up 0 bases; unmatched junction bases: 12. Germline V gene data show CDR1 as MDHEN and CDR2 as SYDVKM. This CDR3 has 16 residues. CDR3 DNA: TGTGCCAGCCGCCCGGGCAGGGGGTTGGTGAACACTGAAGCTTTCTTT. Its protein product is CASRPGRGLVNTEAFF.

The gene calls are TRBV19 and TRBJ2-5; 10 nucleotides line up with TRBD1. The germline CDR1 and CDR2 sequences are LNHDA and SQIVND (reference sequence). Trimming at V came to 5 bases and at J to 5 bases, leaving 8 bases not matched to a gene. This CDR3 contains 15 residues. In nucleotides, the CDR3 is TGTGCCAGTAGTCAATCTCGGGGACAGGGGGAGACCCAGTACTTC. Residues: CASSQSRGQGETQYF.

This chain joins TRBV5-1 and TRBJ1-4; 7 nucleotides line up with TRBD1. The CDR3 is made up of 17 amino acids. Per germline, CDR1 SGHRS and CDR2 YFSETQ. J gave up 2 bases and V 0 bases, and 7 bases lay outside the gene matches. The CDR3, as DNA: TGCGCCAGCAGCTTGGGACAGGGTGGACACACTAATGAAAAACTGTTTTTT. It codes for CASSLGQGGHTNEKLFF.

CDR3: CASSSGRGIDTGELFF. CDR3 bases: TGTGCCAGCAGCTCGGGCAGGGGAATCGATACCGGGGAGCTGTTTTTT. The rearrangement joins TRBV5-4 to TRBJ2-2, with D possibly matching TRBD1 (6 bases). CDR3 length: 16 residues. Trimming stripped 3 bases from V and 5 bases from J, with 17 bases between. Germline lookup yields CDR1 SGHNT and CDR2 YYREEE (reference sequence). The whole variable domain, filled in from reference TRBV5-4 and TRBJ2-2, reads ETGVTQSPTHLIKTRGQQVTLRCSSQSGHNTVSWYQQALGQGPQFIFQYYREEENGRGNFPPRFSGLQFPNYSSELNVNALELDDSALYLCASSSGRGIDTGELFFGEGSRLTVL.

Notes on this clone: The same CDR3 can be traced to other DNA sequences in this sample. The J gene is TRBJ2-7, the V gene TRBV18; TRBD2 agrees at 10 bases. Germline assignment: CDR1 KGHSH and CDR2 LQKENI. V dropped 3 bases and J dropped 4; count of bases not matched to a gene: 9. The CDR3 is 16 residues long. The CDR3 here is CASSPRTSGITYEQYF. CDR3 DNA sequence: TGTGCCAGCTCACCGCGAACTAGCGGGATAACATACGAGCAGTACTTC.

V and J are TRBV10-2 and TRBJ2-2; a possible D gene is TRBD2 (5 bases). Germline loops: CDR1 WSHSY, CDR2 SAAADI. The CDR3 loop spans 16 amino acids. The V and J ends lost 6 bases and 5 bases respectively, with 19 bases between them. CDR3 in amino acids: CASSGVERPGTGELFF. In DNA form, the CDR3 reads TGCGCCAGCAGCGGCGTGGAGCGCCCGGGAACCGGGGAGCTGTTTTTT.

The rearrangement uses TRBV7-9 and TRBJ2-3; 11 bases match TRBD2. The V gene's germline CDR1 is SEHNR and CDR2 FQNEAQ (reference sequence). Trimming at V came to 4 bases and at J to 2 bases, leaving 11 bases not matched to a gene. The CDR3 runs to 18 residues. The CDR3: CASSSGDGLAGFTDTQYF. In DNA form, the CDR3 reads TGTGCCAGCAGCTCCGGGGACGGACTAGCGGGCTTCACAGATACGCAGTATTTT.

This clone came up a few times. The V and J genes are TRBV5-4 and TRBJ2-2; 11 bases line up with TRBD2. Looked up from germline, CDR1 is SGHNT and CDR2 is YYREEE (reference sequence). The CDR3 is 18 residues long. V dropped 4 bases and J dropped 6; count of bases not matched to a gene: 14. The CDR3 loop is CASSHIQGTSGSPGELFF. In DNA form, the CDR3 reads TGTGCCAGCAGCCACATACAGGGAACTAGCGGGAGTCCCGGGGAGCTGTTTTTT.

As regards this clone: A junction boundary mismatches the germline segment, possibly from a read error. This rearrangement joins TRBV28 to TRBJ1-2; unclear D gene. Germline V gives CDR1 MDHEN, CDR2 SYDVKM. This CDR3 is built from 14 residues. The CDR3 bases are TGTGCCAGCAGCTTATACGTAGCGGGCTATGGCTACACCTTC. Translation: CASSLYVAGYGYTF.

This chain links TRBV16 with TRBJ1-2, with D uncertain. The CDR3 totals 13 residues. Trimming shortened V by 2 bases and J by 4 bases, and 8 bases separated the two germline ends. Germline assignment: CDR1 KGHSY and CDR2 FQNENV. The CDR3 reads CASSQLPSYGYTF. The CDR3, as DNA: TGTGCCAGCAGCCAACTCCCGTCCTATGGCTACACCTTC. Combining the CDR3 with reference TRBV16 and TRBJ1-2 gives the whole variable domain GEEVAQTPKHLVRGEGQKAKLYCAPIKGHSYVFWYQQVLKNEFKFLISFQNENVFDETGMPKERFSAKCLPNSPCSLEIQATKLEDSAVYFCASSQLPSYGYTFGSGTRLTVV.

The chain has TRBV10-3 and TRBJ2-3, with a tentative D call TRBD1 (5 bases). Germline loops: CDR1 ENHRY, CDR2 SYGVKD. Between the trimmed V and J ends, which lost 0 bases and 4 bases, there was a span of 8 bases. The CDR3 is 14 residues long. The CDR3 bases are TGTGCCATCAGTGAGTCAGGGGCCCCAGATACGCAGTATTTT. Translated: CAISESGAPDTQYF.

A single count supports this clone. The genes are TRBV5-6 and TRBJ1-2; D remains unclear. Germline V gene data show CDR1 as SGHDT and CDR2 as YYEEEE. The CDR3 is 16 residues long. The germline V and J ends were trimmed by 4 bases and 4 bases, with 20 bases remaining between them. The chain's CDR3 is CASSHKRWLDIYGYTF. In DNA, the CDR3 is TGTGCCAGCAGCCACAAGAGGTGGCTTGATATCTATGGCTACACCTTC. Combining the CDR3 with reference TRBV5-6 and TRBJ1-2 gives the whole variable domain DAGVTQSPTHLIKTRGQQVTLRCSPKSGHDTVSWYQQALGQGPQFIFQYYEEEERQRGNFPDRFSGHQFPNYSSELNVNALLLGDSALYLCASSHKRWLDIYGYTFGSGTRLTVV.

CDR3: CASSPGFPLLNIQYF. The CDR3 DNA reads TGTGCCAGTAGCCCCGGTTTCCCTCTGCTTAACATTCAGTACTTC. The genes are TRBV19 and TRBJ2-4; D ambiguous. Trimming shortened V by 6 bases and J by 7 bases, and 19 bases separated the two germline ends. CDR1 and CDR2 (germline): LNHDA, SQIVND (reference sequence). The CDR3 loop spans 15 amino acids.

The genes are TRBV7-9 and TRBJ1-1, with D hard to call. Trimming took 1 base from V and 0 from J, leaving 6 bases between them. Germline assignment: CDR1 SEHNR and CDR2 FQNEAQ (reference sequence). The CDR3 consists of 14 residues. The CDR3 DNA reads as TGTGCCAGCAGCTTAGACTATTTGAACACTGAAGCTTTCTTT. Translation: CASSLDYLNTEAFF.